This T cell receptor (beta chain) was retrieved from a study of T cell repertoires in cytomegalovirus infection. About the study: Both a matching HLA type and CMV infection were indicated by public TCR beta signatures.

TCRdb analysed the reads with MiXCR anew, one entry per CDR3 protein. Found here are approximately 490,000 distinct CDR3 sequences, about 11% of them singletons; the top ten hold approximately 10%. The CDR3 extends over 18 amino acids. Trimming took 1 base from V and 3 from J, leaving 19 bases between them. Germline CDR1 MGHRA, CDR2 YSYEKL. The sequenced sample was PBMCs. V is TRBV4-1 and J is TRBJ2-4; TRBD2 might be the D (6 bases). This TCR derives from a human donor in good health (CMV status not recorded). Some clones in this sample may be carry-over from other donors' samples. The DNA for the CDR3 is TGCGCCAGCAGCCAAGGAGTTATGGGGGGAGTAGTCAAAAACATTCAGTACTTC. Amino acid sequence: CASSQGVMGGVVKNIQYF.